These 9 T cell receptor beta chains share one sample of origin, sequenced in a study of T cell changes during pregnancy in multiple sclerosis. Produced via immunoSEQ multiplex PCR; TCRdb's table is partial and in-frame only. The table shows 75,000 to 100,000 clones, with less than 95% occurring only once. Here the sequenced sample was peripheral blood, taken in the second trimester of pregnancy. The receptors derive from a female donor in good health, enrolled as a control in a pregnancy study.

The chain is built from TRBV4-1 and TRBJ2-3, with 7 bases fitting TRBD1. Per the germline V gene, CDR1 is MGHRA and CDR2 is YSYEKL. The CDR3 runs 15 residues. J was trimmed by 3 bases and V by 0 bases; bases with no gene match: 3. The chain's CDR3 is CASSQDHRGTDTQYF. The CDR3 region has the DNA TGCGCCAGCAGCCAAGATCACAGGGGAACAGATACGCAGTATTTT.

The CDR3 spells CASRQQGISNQPQHF. CDR3 in DNA: TGTGCCAGCAGGCAACAGGGGATTAGCAATCAGCCCCAGCATTTT. This chain connects TRBV2 to TRBJ1-5; 7 bases fit TRBD1. Germline V gene sequence: CDR1 SNHLY, CDR2 FYNNEI. V gave up 6 bases and J gave up 0 bases; unmatched junction bases: 5. CDR3 length: 15 residues.

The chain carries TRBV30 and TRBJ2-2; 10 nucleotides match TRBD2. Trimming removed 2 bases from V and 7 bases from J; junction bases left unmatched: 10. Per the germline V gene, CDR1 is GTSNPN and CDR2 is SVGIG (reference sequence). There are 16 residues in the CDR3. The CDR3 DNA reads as TGTGCCTGGAGTTTGGCTAGCGGGAGTCCGAACGGGGAGCTGTTTTTT. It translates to CAWSLASGSPNGELFF.

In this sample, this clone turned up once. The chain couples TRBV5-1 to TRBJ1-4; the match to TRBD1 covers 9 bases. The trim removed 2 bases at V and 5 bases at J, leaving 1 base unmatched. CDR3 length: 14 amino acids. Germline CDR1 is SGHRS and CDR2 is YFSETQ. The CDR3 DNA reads TGCGCCAGCAGCTTCACAGGGGGCAATGAAAAACTGTTTTTT. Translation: CASSFTGGNEKLFF.

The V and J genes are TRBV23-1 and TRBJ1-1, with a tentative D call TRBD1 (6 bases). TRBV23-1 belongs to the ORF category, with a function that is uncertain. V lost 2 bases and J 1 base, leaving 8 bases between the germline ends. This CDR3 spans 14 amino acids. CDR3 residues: CASSQTTGNTEAFF. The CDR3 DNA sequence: TGCGCCAGCAGTCAAACGACAGGGAACACTGAAGCTTTCTTT.

The CDR3 is CASSMRGATGGSTDTQYF. The CDR3 nucleotides are TGTGCCAGTAGTATGCGGGGAGCGACAGGGGGGAGCACAGATACGCAGTATTTT. This rearrangement joins TRBV19 to TRBJ2-3, with 9 bases aligning to TRBD1. The CDR3 totals 18 residues. V shed 3 bases, J shed 0 bases, and the junction held 10 bases outside the gene matches. From germline, CDR1 is LNHDA and CDR2 SQIVND (reference sequence).

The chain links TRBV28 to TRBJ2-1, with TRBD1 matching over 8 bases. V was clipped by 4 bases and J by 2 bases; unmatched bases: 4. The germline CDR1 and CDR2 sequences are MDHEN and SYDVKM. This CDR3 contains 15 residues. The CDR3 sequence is CASSSNRGAYNEQFF. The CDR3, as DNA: TGTGCCAGCAGTTCCAACAGGGGGGCCTACAATGAGCAGTTCTTC.

CDR3 in amino acids: CASSEHHQRFRRRGELFF. The CDR3 DNA is TGTGCCAGCAGTGAACACCATCAGCGGTTCCGGAGGAGGGGGGAGCTGTTTTTT. The V gene is TRBV25-1, the J gene TRBJ2-2, with D tentatively TRBD2 (5 bases). V lost 2 bases and J lost 8, with 24 bases in between. The CDR3 is made up of 18 amino acids. CDR1 MGHDK and CDR2 SYGVNS come from the germline V gene.

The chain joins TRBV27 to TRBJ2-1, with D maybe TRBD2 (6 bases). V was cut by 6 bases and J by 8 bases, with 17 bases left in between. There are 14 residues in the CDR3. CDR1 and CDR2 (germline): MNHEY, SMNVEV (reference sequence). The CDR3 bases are TGTGCCAGCAGCCCTCTAGGGCTAGCGTATGAGCAGTTCTTC. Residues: CASSPLGLAYEQFF.